Presented here are 6 T cell receptor beta chains from one specimen sequenced in a study of T cell responses to AZD1222 COVID-19 vaccine. Repertoires were generated with immunoSEQ multiplex PCR, while TCRdb's copy carries only in-frame clones and drops some. The sample consists of 25,000 to 30,000 clones, around 86% of them appearing once. The sample consisted of peripheral blood, taken on day 0 of AZD1222 vaccination. The receptor source for this set is an adult in good health.

This chain connects TRBV15 to TRBJ2-3, with TRBD2 matching over 9 bases. This CDR3 comprises 15 residues. Germline lookup yields CDR1 LNHNV and CDR2 YYDKDF (reference sequence). Trimming at V came to 3 bases and at J to 6 bases, leaving 7 bases not matched to a gene. CDR3 in DNA: TGTGCCACCAGCAGCAGACTAGCGGACGTTGATACGCAGTATTTT. Protein: CATSSRLADVDTQYF.

The rearrangement links TRBV5-4 to TRBJ2-5; D is uncertain. This CDR3 spans 19 amino acids. Germline CDR1 SGHNT, CDR2 YYREEE (reference sequence). V was cut by 6 bases and J by 0 bases, with 27 bases left in between. CDR3 residues: CASTLPPLGSERNQETQYF. DNA for the CDR3: TGTGCCAGCACCCTACCCCCCCTAGGCAGCGAACGGAACCAAGAGACCCAGTACTTC. The variable domain in full, with the rest retrieved from reference TRBV5-4 and TRBJ2-5, is ETGVTQSPTHLIKTRGQQVTLRCSSQSGHNTVSWYQQALGQGPQFIFQYYREEENGRGNFPPRFSGLQFPNYSSELNVNALELDDSALYLCASTLPPLGSERNQETQYFGPGTRLLVL.

This chain links TRBV2 with TRBJ1-6, with 12 positions matching TRBD1. Germline assignment: CDR1 SNHLY and CDR2 FYNNEI. V lost 9 bases and J lost 7; bases outside the gene matches: 7. The CDR3 totals 15 residues. CDR3 coding DNA: TGTGCCAGTGGGGACAGGGGGCGCGAAAATTCACCCCTCCACTTT. Protein: CASGDRGRENSPLHF.

The chain combines TRBV29-1 with TRBJ2-1, with D hard to call. The CDR3 is 14 residues long. Trimming pared 5 bases from V and 4 bases from J, leaving 15 bases between. The V gene's germline CDR1 is SQVTM and CDR2 ANQGSEA. CDR3 loop: CSVFRSSAYNEQFF. DNA of the CDR3: TGCAGCGTTTTCAGGTCTTCCGCTTACAATGAGCAGTTCTTC.

The DNA for the CDR3 is TGTGCCAGTAAGGGGGCGGGGTCCTACGAGCAGTACTTC. Translated, it gives CASKGAGSYEQYF. The chain joins TRBV19 to TRBJ2-7; possible D gene TRBD1, 7 bases. V dropped 7 bases and J dropped 1 base, with 11 bases sitting between them. The CDR3 is 13 amino acids. Germline assignment: CDR1 LNHDA and CDR2 SQIVND (reference sequence).

This chain connects TRBV9 to TRBJ2-2; 9 positions match TRBD2. The CDR3 runs to 16 residues. The J segment lost 7 bases and the V segment lost 0 bases, leaving 7 bases of the junction unmatched. CDR1 and CDR2 from the germline V gene are SGDLS and YYNGEE. The CDR3 region has the DNA TGTGCCAGCAGCGTAGTATCTGGCGGGAGGGTCGGGGAGCTGTTTTTT. It codes for CASSVVSGGRVGELFF.